This T cell receptor (beta chain) was captured in a study of T cell responses to AZD1222 COVID-19 vaccine. This CDR3 contains 15 residues. In germline, CDR1 is SGHRS, CDR2 YFSETQ. Unmatched junction bases numbered 12, after V lost 8 bases and J lost 6 bases. The assay was immunoSEQ multiplex PCR, and TCRdb's table has in-frame clones only and misses some. The sample includes roughly 100,000 clones, about 93% seen only once; the top ten take less than 5%. The specimen was peripheral blood, collected on day 0 of AZD1222 vaccination. The clonotype comes from an adult in good health. This chain connects TRBV5-1 to TRBJ2-2, with 8 bases lining up with TRBD1. The CDR3 nucleotides are TGCGCCAGTGCTTATCAGGGGGCTAGTGCCGGGGAGCTGTTTTTT. Translating gives CASAYQGASAGELFF.